Below are 31 T cell receptor beta chains sequenced from a single sample in a study of blood T cell repertoires in COVID-19. The data were produced by immunoSEQ multiplex PCR, yet TCRdb's version contains in-frame clones alone and is incomplete. The table lists some 71,000 clones, approximately 80% of them singletons. The source material was peripheral blood. Receptors originate from a man in his fifties with COVID-19, enrolled during active disease.

This rearrangement joins TRBV6-5 to TRBJ1-1, with TRBD1 identical over 8 bases. The CDR3 runs to 11 residues. Losses at the gene ends were 6 bases for V and 11 bases for J; bases not matched to a gene: 5. Germline V gene lookup returns CDR1 MNHEY and CDR2 SVGAGI. The CDR3, as DNA: TGTGCCAGCAGAACAGGGGGAGGTGCTTTCTTT. It yields the protein CASRTGGGAFF.

This chain joins TRBV4-3 and TRBJ2-1, with 9 bases matching TRBD2. Per germline, CDR1 LGHNA and CDR2 YSLEER. Losses at the gene ends were 3 bases for V and 6 bases for J; bases not matched to a gene: 18. The CDR3 is 19 amino acids. The chain's CDR3 is CASSQSPISGGHLSNEQFF. DNA for the CDR3: TGCGCCAGCAGCCAGAGTCCCATTAGCGGGGGCCACCTCTCCAATGAGCAGTTCTTC.

This chain links TRBV9 with TRBJ1-1, with a tentative D call TRBD1 (6 bases). Trimming shortened V by 0 bases and J by 1 base, and 10 bases separated the two germline ends. The CDR3 sequence is 15 residues long. Germline V CDR1 and CDR2: SGDLS, YYNGEE. As DNA, the CDR3 is TGTGCCAGCAGCGTAGGTGGACAGTCGAACACTGAAGCTTTCTTT. Translated, it gives CASSVGGQSNTEAFF.

The chain couples TRBV2 to TRBJ2-2; 7 nucleotides align to TRBD1. CDR1 SNHLY and CDR2 FYNNEI come from the germline V gene. J was trimmed by 1 base and V by 11 bases; bases with no gene match: 10. The length of the CDR3 is 15 residues. CDR3 DNA: TGTGCCGTTATTCTGAGGGGGCAGAACACCGGGGAGCTGTTTTTT. Its protein is CAVILRGQNTGELFF.

V is TRBV6-6 and J is TRBJ2-1; D may be TRBD1 (6 bases). V lost 5 bases to trimming and J lost 11 bases, with 28 bases between them. CDR3 size: 17 residues. Germline CDR1 and CDR2: MNHNY and SVGAGI (reference sequence). The CDR3 DNA reads TGTGCCAGCAGTCCCCTGACAGGACACCTCCTAGGAATAAAGCAGTTCTTC. This sequence encodes CASSPLTGHLLGIKQFF.

This clone was picked up one time. The rearrangement uses TRBV19 and TRBJ2-1, with D unresolved. Trimming pared 5 bases from V and 6 bases from J, leaving 14 bases between. Germline lookup yields CDR1 LNHDA and CDR2 SQIVND (reference sequence). The CDR3 runs to 14 residues. The chain's CDR3 is CASSGRSWANEQFF. The CDR3 DNA reads as TGTGCCAGTAGTGGTAGGTCGTGGGCCAATGAGCAGTTCTTC.

The V call is TRBV27, the J call TRBJ1-2; D unclear. CDR1 is MNHEY, CDR2 SMNVEV, per germline (reference sequence). This CDR3 spans 15 amino acids. The V gene lost 6 bases and the J gene lost 0 bases, with 14 bases spanning the gap. CDR3 in amino acids: CASRPLGTPNYGYTF. The CDR3 DNA is TGTGCCAGCAGGCCGCTGGGCACACCTAACTATGGCTACACCTTC.

The J gene is TRBJ2-7, the V gene TRBV21-1; TRBD2, the D gene given by the table, was not confirmed from the DNA. TRBV21-1 is annotated as a pseudogene. The CDR3 runs to 12 residues. CDR3 nucleotides: TGTGCCAGCAGCAACCGTCCCTACGAGCAGTACTTC. Encoded protein: CASSNRPYEQYF.

This clone appeared once. The chain has TRBV12-5 and TRBJ2-2, with 7 bases lining up with TRBD1. Trimming took 2 bases from V and 0 from J; bases not matched to a gene: 6. The CDR3 runs to 17 residues. Per germline, CDR1 LGHNT and CDR2 FRNRAP. Written as DNA, the CDR3 is TGTGCTAGTGGTTTGCTCCGGGACAGTGCGAACACCGGGGAGCTGTTTTTT. Translating it yields CASGLLRDSANTGELFF.

In its sample, this clone was seen a few times. The chain has TRBV19 and TRBJ1-1; D may be TRBD1 (5 bases). The germline V gene has CDR1 LNHDA and CDR2 SQIVND (reference sequence). There are 18 residues in the CDR3. Trimming left V 2 bases short and J 1 base short, with 20 bases between. CDR3 protein: CASSIKGALRQANTEAFF. The CDR3 region has the DNA TGTGCCAGTAGTATAAAAGGGGCCCTCCGGCAAGCGAACACTGAAGCTTTCTTT.

The chain combines TRBV5-5 with TRBJ1-3; D gene uncertain. Germline CDR1 reads SGHKS; CDR2 reads YYEKEE (reference sequence). V was shortened by 1 base and J by 4 bases, with 9 bases between the two germline ends. The CDR3 runs 14 residues. This CDR3 is CASSLYSEGNTIYF. The DNA of the CDR3 is TGTGCCAGCAGCTTGTACTCGGAGGGAAACACCATATATTTT. Based on the CDR3 plus reference TRBV5-5 and TRBJ1-3, the full variable domain is DAGVTQSPTHLIKTRGQQVTLRCSPISGHKSVSWYQQVLGQGPQFIFQYYEKEERGRGNFPDRFSARQFPNYSSELNVNALLLGDSALYLCASSLYSEGNTIYFGEGSWLTVV.

This clone was detected only once. DNA for the CDR3: TGTGCCAGCAGCTTGATATCTACCTCCTACAATGAGCAGTTCTTC. Protein sequence: CASSLISTSYNEQFF. The chain couples TRBV5-5 to TRBJ2-1; D not resolved. Germline CDR1 reads SGHKS; CDR2 reads YYEKEE (reference sequence). The CDR3 consists of 15 residues. V was cut by 1 base and J by 0 bases, with 8 bases left in between.

CDR3 residues: CASRIEPGYTQYF. The CDR3 DNA follows: TGTGCCAGCAGAATTGAACCGGGGTATACGCAGTATTTT. The chain uses TRBV2 and TRBJ2-3; D is possibly TRBD2 (5 bases). The CDR3 has 13 residues. Between the trimmed V and J ends, which lost 6 bases and 7 bases, there was a span of 14 bases. Germline V gene data show CDR1 as SNHLY and CDR2 as FYNNEI.

This clone was seen a handful of times. V and J are TRBV14 and TRBJ1-4, with a tentative D call TRBD1 (6 bases). The V end lost 1 base, the J end lost 10 bases, and 16 bases lay between the germline ends. The germline CDR1 and CDR2 sequences are SGHDN and FVKESK. The CDR3 extends over 15 amino acids. CDR3 loop: CASSQGDTQVAKLFF. For the CDR3, the DNA is TGTGCCAGCAGCCAAGGGGACACCCAAGTCGCAAAACTGTTTTTT.

This clone was observed a handful of times. The chain carries TRBV11-2 and TRBJ2-5, with 11 nucleotides matching TRBD2. The germline CDR1 and CDR2 sequences are SGHAT and FQNNGV. The CDR3 is 17 residues long. After removal of 1 base from V and 3 bases from J, the junction contained 7 bases not matched to a gene. The CDR3 nucleotides read TGTGCCAGCAGCTTAGGGGCTAGCGGGGGGATTGAAGAGACCCAGTACTTC. The encoded protein is CASSLGASGGIEETQYF.

The chain joins TRBV5-5 to TRBJ2-2, with D hard to call. CDR1 and CDR2 (germline): SGHKS, YYEKEE (reference sequence). CDR3 length: 14 amino acids. With 0 bases removed from V and 7 bases from J, the gap between germline ends came to 10 bases. CDR3 sequence: CASSLVRQNGELFF. In DNA, the CDR3 is TGTGCCAGCAGCTTGGTTAGACAAAACGGGGAGCTGTTTTTT.

The rearrangement uses TRBV10-3 and TRBJ1-6, with D maybe TRBD1 (5 bases). This CDR3 has 20 amino acids. The V gene lost 3 bases and the J gene lost 0 bases, with 21 bases spanning the gap. CDR1 is ENHRY and CDR2 is SYGVKD in the germline V gene. The CDR3 region is CAISEGRTQAKNSYNSPLHF. CDR3 bases: TGTGCCATCAGTGAAGGGCGGACACAGGCAAAAAACTCCTATAATTCACCCCTCCACTTT.

V is TRBV19 and J is TRBJ1-5; D unclear. The CDR3 contains 16 residues. V lost 0 bases and J 0 bases, leaving 9 bases between the germline ends. The germline gives CDR1 LNHDA, CDR2 SQIVND (reference sequence). CDR3 nucleotides: TGTGCCAGTAGTATAGAGGCAGGATATAGCAATCAGCCCCAGCATTTT. This sequence encodes CASSIEAGYSNQPQHF.

The CDR3 spells CAWSSGGHYGYTF. CDR3 nucleotides: TGTGCCTGGAGTTCGGGGGGCCACTATGGCTACACCTTC. The chain couples TRBV30 to TRBJ1-2; TRBD1 might be the D (6 bases). There are 13 residues in the CDR3. CDR1 is GTSNPN, CDR2 SVGIG, per germline (reference sequence). V lost 2 bases, J lost 3 bases, and 10 bases lay in between.

The V gene is TRBV7-6, the J gene TRBJ2-3; tentatively, D is TRBD1 (6 bases). Germline V CDR1 and CDR2: SGHVS, FNYEAQ. Between the trimmed V and J ends, which lost 8 bases and 2 bases, there was a span of 11 bases. This CDR3 spans 13 amino acids. Written as DNA, the CDR3 is TGTGCCAGCTCCAGGACAGTCACAGATACGCAGTATTTT. This gives the protein CASSRTVTDTQYF. Full variable domain (remainder filled in from reference TRBV7-6 and TRBJ2-3): GAGVSQSPRYKVTKRGQDVALRCDPISGHVSLYWYRQALGQGPEFLTYFNYEAQQDKSGLPNDRFSAERPEGSISTLTIQRTEQRDSAMYRCASSRTVTDTQYFGPGTRLTVL.

Only a few counts were recorded for this clone. The chain uses TRBV18 and TRBJ1-1; D is uncertain. The CDR3 runs to 18 residues. Germline V CDR1 and CDR2: KGHSH, LQKENI. The V end lost 5 bases, the J end lost 3 bases, and 25 bases lay between the germline ends. The CDR3 spells CASSMRSLTGVGDTEAFF. CDR3 DNA sequence: TGTGCCAGCTCAATGCGTTCATTGACGGGAGTCGGGGACACTGAAGCTTTCTTT.

The CDR3: CASSSSPAGGLINEQFF. The CDR3 DNA reads TGTGCCAGCAGCTCGTCCCCGGCGGGGGGCCTAATAAATGAGCAGTTCTTC. The chain has TRBV7-6 and TRBJ2-1; 8 bases fit TRBD2. From germline, CDR1 is SGHVS and CDR2 FNYEAQ. V was clipped by 4 bases and J by 7 bases; unmatched bases: 15. CDR3 size: 17 residues.

This clone showed up just a few times. This chain joins TRBV6-4 and TRBJ2-1; D possibly corresponds to TRBD1 (6 bases). The CDR3 extends over 14 amino acids. Per germline, CDR1 MRHNA and CDR2 SNTAGT. V was pared by 2 bases and J by 8 bases, with 13 bases between. CDR3 sequence reads: CASSDRPGAHEQFF. CDR3 nucleotide sequence: TGTGCCAGCAGTGACCGACCAGGGGCCCATGAGCAGTTCTTC.

This clone was detected only a few times. The gene calls are TRBV13 and TRBJ2-7, with TRBD2 matching over 8 bases. The CDR3 has 15 amino acids. CDR1 PRHDT and CDR2 FYEKMQ come from the germline V gene (reference sequence). Unmatched junction bases numbered 8, after V lost 4 bases and J lost 3 bases. CDR3 nucleotides: TGTGCCAGCAGCTCAAATAGCGGGGAAGGCTACGAGCAGTACTTC. Amino acids: CASSSNSGEGYEQYF.

This chain connects TRBV7-3 to TRBJ1-2, with 10 bases lining up with TRBD1. The CDR3 spans 13 residues. Germline values: CDR1 SGHTA, CDR2 FQGTGA. The ends lost 5 bases at V and 6 bases at J; junction bases unmatched: 3. The CDR3 nucleotides are TGTGCCAGCAGCAGGACAGGGGGAAATGGCTACACCTTC. Translation: CASSRTGGNGYTF.

This clone is medium-sized by share. This chain links TRBV6-2 or TRBV6-3 with TRBJ1-2, with no clear D. Germline V lookup: CDR1 MNHEY, CDR2 SVGEGT. The CDR3 consists of 13 residues. V was clipped by 2 bases and J by 4 bases, with 8 bases between them. CDR3 DNA: TGTGCCAGCAGTTACGGCGGGCGCTATGGCTACACCTTC. Protein sequence: CASSYGGRYGYTF.

The chain couples TRBV12-5 to TRBJ2-1; 9 bases are a match to TRBD2. Germline V gene lookup returns CDR1 LGHNT and CDR2 FRNRAP. The CDR3 covers 15 residues. V shed 7 bases, J shed 2 bases, and the junction held 6 bases outside the gene matches. CDR3 sequence: CASARSGGPYNEQFF. The CDR3 nucleotides read TGTGCTAGTGCCCGTAGCGGGGGCCCCTACAATGAGCAGTTCTTC.

The chain is built from TRBV7-8 and TRBJ2-4; D might be TRBD1 (6 bases). V gave up 2 bases and J gave up 3 bases, with 17 bases separating them. The CDR3 contains 17 residues. Germline CDR1 reads SGHVS; CDR2 reads FQNEAQ. The CDR3, as DNA: TGTGCCAGCAGCTTACCCCTACGATTGGACAGCAAAAACATTCAGTACTTC. Its protein is CASSLPLRLDSKNIQYF.

The DNA of the CDR3 is TGTGCCAGCAGTTACGCAGGGGATACGCAGTATTTT. Its protein product is CASSYAGDTQYF. The chain uses TRBV6-5 and TRBJ2-3; perhaps TRBD1 as D (5 bases). Trimming left V 2 bases short and J 6 bases short, with 6 bases between. The CDR3 length is 12 residues. Germline V gene data show CDR1 as MNHEY and CDR2 as SVGAGI.

V usage is TRBV7-2 and J usage is TRBJ1-1; 8 bases are a match to TRBD1. Germline CDR1 reads SGHTA; CDR2 reads FQGNSA. The junction had 10 bases not matched to a gene; V was cut back by 5 bases and J by 5 bases. The CDR3 extends over 15 amino acids. The CDR3 loop reads CASSAGQGGLTEAFF. CDR3 coding DNA: TGTGCCAGCAGCGCTGGACAGGGTGGACTAACTGAAGCTTTCTTT. The full variable domain, in which reference TRBV7-2 and TRBJ1-1 provide the parts outside the CDR3, is GAGVSQSPSNKVTEKGKDVELRCDPISGHTALYWYRQSLGQGLEFLIYFQGNSAPDKSGLPSDRFSAERTGGSVSTLTIQRTQQEDSAVYLCASSAGQGGLTEAFFGQGTRLTVV.

The chain links TRBV19 to TRBJ2-7; D perhaps matches TRBD2 (6 bases). The CDR3 loop spans 14 amino acids. Trimming took off 5 bases at V and 2 bases at J, with 13 bases between the two ends. In germline, CDR1 is LNHDA, CDR2 SQIVND (reference sequence). The CDR3 reads CASSPAGTPYEQYF. CDR3 DNA sequence: TGTGCCAGTAGTCCCGCCGGGACTCCCTACGAGCAGTACTTC.